This TCR beta chain was captured by sequencing in a study of blood T cell repertoires in COVID-19. Turning to the study itself: The United States, Italy and Spain provided the acute and convalescent COVID-19 samples. T cells, B-cell-depleted T cells, or PBMCs provided the cDNA or gDNA that served as material.

In the original workflow: Amplification with reference gene primers provided the estimates of nucleated cell counts. Repertoires were generated with immunoSEQ multiplex PCR, while TCRdb's copy carries only in-frame clones and drops some. Clone size and the V and J calls come from that table; the DNA yielded D and trimming. There are under 350,000 clones in the sample; less than 90% occur only once, and roughly 15% lies in the top ten. The germline V gene has CDR1 SQVTM and CDR2 ANQGSEA. J was trimmed by 4 bases and V by 4 bases; bases with no gene match: 7. CDR3 length: 14 residues. Source material: peripheral blood. This receptor was taken from a human donor in a cohort sampled during active COVID-19. The chain combines TRBV29-1 with TRBJ1-3, with TRBD1 matching over 7 bases. The CDR3 region is CSVGLRGQGNTIYF. In DNA, the CDR3 is TGCAGCGTTGGGTTGCGGGGACAGGGAAACACCATATATTTT.